The 14 T cell receptor beta chains given below trace back to one sample, sequenced in a study of shared clonotypes between healthy human individuals. Profiled with immunoSEQ multiplex PCR; TCRdb holds only in-frame clones, not every one. The table has about 2.2 million clones, 90% to 95% seen once. Naive CD8 cells lacked CD45RO and underwent positive selection for CCR7, leaving out terminally differentiated effector memory CD45RA+ cells. The sequenced sample was naive CD8+ T cells from PBMCs. Receptors were obtained from a man in his late teens or twenties in good health. Some clones in this sample may be carry-over from other donors' samples.

As regards this clone: The same CDR3 is also encoded by other DNA sequences in this sample. This chain links TRBV7-9 with TRBJ2-1; D possibly matches TRBD1 or TRBD2 (5 bases each). Per germline, CDR1 SEHNR and CDR2 FQNEAQ (reference sequence). Trimming removed 5 bases from V and 7 bases from J, with 12 bases in between. The CDR3 is 13 amino acids. Written as DNA, the CDR3 is TGTGCCAGCAGCCTCGGTGGGGGAAATGAGCAGTTCTTC. Translating gives CASSLGGGNEQFF.

On this clone itself: Additional DNA sequences in this sample encode the identical CDR3. This chain connects TRBV6-5 to TRBJ1-1; tentatively, D is TRBD1 (5 bases). Between the trimmed V and J ends, which lost 1 base and 1 base, there was a span of 7 bases. This CDR3 region has 14 residues. Germline V lookup: CDR1 MNHEY, CDR2 SVGAGI. This chain's CDR3 is CASSYFTGNTEAFF. DNA for the CDR3: TGTGCCAGCAGTTACTTTACAGGGAACACTGAAGCTTTCTTT.

The chain links TRBV4-2 to TRBJ2-7; no clear D. V was clipped by 2 bases and J by 3 bases, with 5 bases between them. The CDR3 spans 12 residues. In germline, CDR1 is LGHNA, CDR2 YNFKEQ. The CDR3 region has the DNA TGTGCCAGCAGCCAATGGGGCTACGAGCAGTACTTC. Translating gives CASSQWGYEQYF.

The chain combines TRBV5-4 with TRBJ1-2; 7 nucleotides agree with TRBD1. The CDR3 runs to 13 residues. The V gene end was trimmed by 10 bases and the J gene end by 4 bases; junction bases not matched to a gene: 10. The germline CDR1 and CDR2 sequences are SGHNT and YYREEE (reference sequence). The CDR3 DNA sequence: TGTGCCGGAGAGTGGACAGGCGGCTATGGCTACACCTTC. Residues: CAGEWTGGYGYTF.

The chain uses TRBV5-1 and TRBJ2-1, with D perhaps matching TRBD2 (5 bases). The V and J ends lost 5 bases and 1 base respectively, with 13 bases between them. Germline loops: CDR1 SGHRS, CDR2 YFSETQ. The CDR3 is 15 residues long. The CDR3 DNA reads as TGCGCCAGCAGGGTTACTAGTGGTTCCTACAATGAGCAGTTCTTC. The encoded protein is CASRVTSGSYNEQFF.

The CDR3 sequence is CASSLLVLDGTKNIQYF. The CDR3 DNA is TGTGCCAGCAGTTTACTGGTCCTGGATGGGACCAAAAACATTCAGTACTTC. The V call is TRBV28, the J call TRBJ2-4; no definite D call. CDR3 length: 17 residues. V was trimmed by 2 bases and J by 2 bases, leaving 16 bases between them. Germline V lookup: CDR1 MDHEN, CDR2 SYDVKM.

The chain uses TRBV28 and TRBJ1-3; D is uncertain. Trimming shortened V by 2 bases and J by 0 bases, and 23 bases separated the two germline ends. Germline V gene data show CDR1 as MDHEN and CDR2 as SYDVKM. CDR3 length equals 20 residues. CDR3 protein: CASSLPKTRTSWGSGNTIYF. DNA for the CDR3: TGTGCCAGCAGTTTACCCAAAACTCGGACCTCCTGGGGCTCTGGAAACACCATATATTTT.

J is TRBJ2-1 and V is TRBV28; the D call may be TRBD1 or TRBD2 (5 bases each). The CDR3 covers 15 residues. Germline V gives CDR1 MDHEN, CDR2 SYDVKM. With 5 bases removed from V and 0 bases from J, the gap between germline ends came to 11 bases. CDR3 DNA: TGTGCCAGCAGTCGACAGCGGAGCTCCTACAATGAGCAGTTCTTC. Protein product: CASSRQRSSYNEQFF.

V usage is TRBV6-6 and J usage is TRBJ1-1, with TRBD1 identical over 9 bases. Germline lookup yields CDR1 MNHNY and CDR2 SVGAGI (reference sequence). This CDR3 comprises 12 residues. J gave up 6 bases and V 5 bases, and 1 base lay outside the gene matches. For the CDR3, the DNA is TGTGCCAGCAGTGGGGACAGGGCTGAAGCTTTCTTT. As protein: CASSGDRAEAFF.

The chain uses TRBV19 and TRBJ2-7; tentatively, D is TRBD1 (6 bases). Germline loops: CDR1 LNHDA, CDR2 SQIVND (reference sequence). The V and J ends lost 6 bases and 1 base respectively, with 16 bases between them. The CDR3 is made up of 15 amino acids. For the CDR3, the DNA is TGTGCCAGTAGCAAACACAGGGTAGGGTCCTACGAGCAGTACTTC. This sequence encodes CASSKHRVGSYEQYF.

The V and J genes are TRBV5-1 and TRBJ1-1; D is undetermined. Trimming removed 0 bases at V and 1 base at J, with 7 bases between. Germline V lookup: CDR1 SGHRS, CDR2 YFSETQ. The CDR3 runs to 14 residues. The CDR3 DNA reads TGCGCCAGCAGCTTGGCGCTGGGGAACACTGAAGCTTTCTTT. It yields the protein CASSLALGNTEAFF.

A single count supports this clone. The genes are TRBV4-3 and TRBJ2-7; D may be TRBD1 (6 bases). CDR3 length: 16 residues. Germline assignment: CDR1 LGHNA and CDR2 YSLEER. Trimming took off 0 bases at V and 3 bases at J, with 15 bases between the two ends. The CDR3 DNA sequence: TGCGCCAGCAGCCAAGATATCACAGGGACCCTCTACGAGCAGTACTTC. As protein: CASSQDITGTLYEQYF.

The chain carries TRBV4-3 and TRBJ2-1; 8 nucleotides agree with TRBD2. Trimming at V came to 3 bases and at J to 5 bases, leaving 12 bases not matched to a gene. Germline lookup yields CDR1 LGHNA and CDR2 YSLEER. CDR3 length: 17 amino acids. The CDR3 nucleotides are TGCGCCAGCAGCCACGACCCTAGCGGGTCATTCAACAATGAGCAGTTCTTC. Protein: CASSHDPSGSFNNEQFF.

Points on this clone: The sample holds other DNA sequences that translate to the same CDR3. The V call is TRBV19, the J call TRBJ2-7; D not certain. Germline V gene sequence: CDR1 LNHDA, CDR2 SQIVND (reference sequence). Trimming stripped 1 base from V and 1 base from J, with 8 bases between. The CDR3 sequence is 14 residues long. In DNA form, the CDR3 reads TGTGCCAGTAGTATAGGAAGTGGATCCTACGAGCAGTACTTC. This gives the protein CASSIGSGSYEQYF.